This TCR beta chain was observed in a study of T cell clones after liver transplantation (dated by TCRdb to the late 2010s). Some background on the complete study: Samples were obtained from ITN030ST, a randomized trial in which withdrawal of immunosuppression was attempted within 2 years of liver transplantation. Third party-reactive TCRbeta sequences from pre-transplant MLRs were also identified as an antigen-independent comparator for donor-reactive sequences. The study cohort included 8 liver transplant recipients, of whom 3 were classified as tolerant and 5 as non-tolerant. After a pre-transplant mixed lymphocyte reaction, TCRbeta sequencing was used to pinpoint donor-reactive T cell clones, which were subsequently tracked in post-transplant blood. Tolerance was defined as complete withdrawal of immunosuppression for at least one year without a rise in liver enzymes beyond twice the upper limit of normal. Subjects received no induction therapy and standard immunosuppression until randomization at 12-24 months post-transplant. Blood samples were collected pre-transplant, pre-randomization before withdrawal, and post-randomization after either complete withdrawal or failed withdrawal. Of the eight recipients, three were HCV-positive, while the remaining recipients had been transplanted for non-autoimmune, non-viral indications.

V loses 1 base, J loses 0 bases, and the germline ends lie 11 bases apart. From a lookup of the germline V gene (reference sequence), CDR1 and CDR2 are SGHNT and YYREEE. Taken from cysteine to phenylalanine, the CDR3 has 17 residues. Kept here is only the CDR3 DNA, which spans 51 bases and is read in frame from base 1. In the case of this clone: What this receptor recognizes is not known. The record has no base qualities; no much larger clone is one base away.

Using immunoSEQ, frozen genomic DNA was subjected to high-throughput TCRbeta CDR3 sequencing, a process that included PCR amplification, mapping, bias correction and internal controls. The original pipeline was this. Only productive rearrangements were retained, and each unique TCRbeta sequence was defined by its CDR3 nucleotide sequence together with its V and J gene. For a sequence to be called donor-reactive, it needed a frequency of at least 0.01% and at least 5-fold expansion in CFSE-low cells compared with unstimulated pre-transplant cells. Minimum frequency thresholds were set for each subject on the basis of the unstimulated sample with the lowest template count, so that a detection power of at least 90% was ensured. Jensen-Shannon divergence between the top 1000 TCRbeta sequences post- versus pre-transplant served as the measure of repertoire turnover. Two-sided Fisher's exact tests were used to test for changes in how often donor-reactive sequences were detected. Entries here come from immuneACCESS through TCRdb and include only in-frame sequences with V and J called. Some clones fail to appear in such tables; in the studies checked, an unresolved V gene covers under half of the shortfall, and the cause of the remainder is unknown. V and J calls plus clone size are reproduced from that table; the DNA served to infer D and trimming. The sample has 85,000 to 110,000 clones on record, around 84% of them singletons. The top ten clonotypes cover around 2.9% of the sample.

Summary of the overall study and its limitations: In 5 of 8 subjects, circulating donor-reactive CD4 TCRbeta sequences decreased significantly after transplant, regardless of tolerance or HCV status. Without allograft tissue specimens, donor-reactive T cells may have migrated into the graft rather than being deleted. When repertoire turnover was accounted for, significantly reduced detection of donor-reactive sequences was found in 7 of 8 subjects for CD4 and in 8 of 8 subjects for CD8. In two subjects, low numbers of available donor cells limited the measurable donor-reactive repertoire. The conclusions were considered preliminary, being limited by small, heterogeneous patient numbers and non-standardized post-transplant time points. Donor-reactive sequences declined more than third party-reactive ones, suggesting partial antigen-specific deletion unrelated to withdrawal success.

Thawed unstimulated PBMCs were stained for CD3, CD4 and CD8 and FACS-sorted into CD3+CD4+ and CD3+CD8+ populations. Each of the 8 studied subjects was randomized to immunosuppression withdrawal. The Qiagen DNeasy Blood and Tissue Kit was used to isolate genomic DNA. The TCR sequence derives from a human patient who received a liver transplant. After a transplant, the graft donor may have provided part of the T cells. The material was CD4+ T cells from blood, obtained around 4 years after liver transplant. The chain is assembled from TRBV5-4 and TRBJ1-6; a tentative D call is TRBD1 (5 bases match). The encoded CDR3 is CASSLSRDYSYNSPLHF. The bases are TGTGCCAGCAGCTTGAGCAGGGACTACTCCTATAATTCACCCCTCCACTTT. The reference TRBV5-4 and TRBJ1-6 proteins fill in what lies around the CDR3, so the full variable domain reads ETGVTQSPTHLIKTRGQQVTLRCSSQSGHNTVSWYQQALGQGPQFIFQYYREEENGRGNFPPRFSGLQFPNYSSELNVNALELDDSALYLCASSLSRDYSYNSPLHFGNGTRLTVT.